Below are 2 T cell receptor beta chains sequenced from a single sample in a study of PD-1 blockade in mismatch repair-deficient tumors. This table comes from immunoSEQ multiplex PCR, and its TCRdb copy is limited to in-frame clones, with some not included. The table lists some 120,000 clones, around nine tenths of them singletons. Sequencing was performed on peripheral blood, taken approximately 72 weeks after starting pembrolizumab. The receptor set was obtained from an adult with mismatch repair-deficient cancer.

This clone occurred a few times. The rearrangement links TRBV29-1 to TRBJ1-2, with D unclear. Germline V gene sequence: CDR1 SQVTM, CDR2 ANQGSEA. V lost 0 bases to trimming and J lost 6 bases, with 11 bases between them. CDR3 length: 13 amino acids. CDR3 nucleotides: TGCAGCGTTGAAGATCGTTGGGCAGATGGCTACACCTTC. Encoded protein: CSVEDRWADGYTF.

The table lists this clone with a count of one. The chain carries TRBV7-6 and TRBJ2-7, with 15 bases fitting TRBD2. Germline CDR1 and CDR2: SGHVS and FNYEAQ. V was pared by 1 base and J by 1 base, with 8 bases of the junction left unmatched. This CDR3 contains 19 residues. CDR3 sequence: CASSLELGGTSGRSYEQYF. CDR3 coding DNA: TGTGCCAGCAGCTTAGAGTTAGGCGGGACTAGCGGGAGGTCCTACGAGCAGTACTTC.